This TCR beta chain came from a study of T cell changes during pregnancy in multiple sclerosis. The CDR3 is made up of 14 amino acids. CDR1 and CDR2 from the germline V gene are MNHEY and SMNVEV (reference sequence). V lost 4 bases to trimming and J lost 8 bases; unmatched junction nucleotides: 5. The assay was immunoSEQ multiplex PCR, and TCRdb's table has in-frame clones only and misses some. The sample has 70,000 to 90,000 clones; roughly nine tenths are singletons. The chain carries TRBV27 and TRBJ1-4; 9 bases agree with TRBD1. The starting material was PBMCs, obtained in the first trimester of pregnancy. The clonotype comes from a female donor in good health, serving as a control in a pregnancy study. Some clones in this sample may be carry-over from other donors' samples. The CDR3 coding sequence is TGTGCCAGCAGTTCAGCCGGGACAGGGGAAAAACTGTTTTTT. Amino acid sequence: CASSSAGTGEKLFF.